The 21 T cell receptor beta chains below were found in one sample sequenced in a study of shared clonotypes between healthy human individuals. Clones were sequenced by immunoSEQ multiplex PCR, and TCRdb holds only the in-frame ones, with some missing. Of fewer than 3 million clones in the sample, around 90% were seen once. Specimen: naive CD4+ T cells from PBMCs. The subset: CD45RA+ positively selected. These receptors originate from a man younger than 35 in good health. Some clones in this sample may be carry-over from other donors' samples.

The chain combines TRBV28 with TRBJ1-5; D is undetermined. From germline, CDR1 is MDHEN and CDR2 SYDVKM. The CDR3 is 14 residues long. V was shortened by 0 bases and J by 5 bases, with 8 bases between the two germline ends. The CDR3: CASSLWEYYQPQHF. The CDR3 DNA reads as TGTGCCAGCAGTTTATGGGAATACTATCAGCCCCAGCATTTT.

A word on this clone: Other DNA sequences from this sample encode an identical CDR3 as well. The chain is built from TRBV2 and TRBJ2-2; D perhaps matches TRBD1 (6 bases). This CDR3 is 14 amino acids long. Germline CDR1 SNHLY, CDR2 FYNNEI. V was cut by 6 bases and J by 0 bases, with 8 bases left in between. CDR3 protein: CASRGHSNTGELFF. Here the CDR3 DNA reads TGTGCCAGCAGGGGACATTCGAACACCGGGGAGCTGTTTTTT. Full variable domain (outside the CDR3, taken from reference TRBV2 and TRBJ2-2): EPEVTQTPSHQVTQMGQEVILRCVPISNHLYFYWYRQILGQKVEFLVSFYNNEISEKSEIFDDQFSVERPDGSNFTLKIRSTKLEDSAMYFCASRGHSNTGELFFGEGSRLTVL.

This clone appeared a few times. The chain is built from TRBV5-1 and TRBJ2-6; D is undetermined. V lost 3 bases to trimming and J lost 0 bases, with 7 bases between them. The CDR3 runs 15 residues. Germline lookup yields CDR1 SGHRS and CDR2 YFSETQ. In nucleotides, the CDR3 is TGCGCCAGCAGCTCGGACGGCTCTGGGGCCAACGTCCTGACTTTC. As protein: CASSSDGSGANVLTF.

The chain employs TRBV7-2 and TRBJ2-3; D is unresolved. From germline, CDR1 is SGHTA and CDR2 FQGNSA. CDR3 length equals 14 residues. Trimming stripped 1 base from V and 2 bases from J, with 7 bases between. For the CDR3, the DNA is TGTGCCAGCAGCTTAGTTGGGGTCACAGATACGCAGTATTTT. Amino acid sequence: CASSLVGVTDTQYF.

V usage is TRBV23-1 and J usage is TRBJ1-1, with a tentative D call TRBD1 (5 bases). TRBV23-1 is an ORF, and what it does is uncertain. The CDR3 is 16 amino acids. Deletions cut 0 bases from V and 5 bases from J, with 16 bases between. CDR3 in DNA: TGCGCCAGCAGTCAATCAAGGCAGCCAGGGAGGACTGAAGCTTTCTTT. This sequence encodes CASSQSRQPGRTEAFF.

The count of this clone is one. Within the sample, other DNA sequences also encode this same CDR3. The chain has TRBV6-5 and TRBJ1-4, with 8 bases identical to TRBD1. The germline V gene encodes CDR1 MNHEY and CDR2 SVGAGI. This CDR3 spans 14 amino acids. The V and J ends lost 6 bases and 8 bases, in that order; junction bases with no gene match: 8. CDR3 protein: CASSRQGADEKLFF. The CDR3 bases are TGTGCCAGCAGCCGTCAGGGGGCGGACGAAAAACTGTTTTTT.

This chain joins TRBV7-9 and TRBJ1-4; TRBD1 aligns across 9 bases. The junction had 5 bases not matched to a gene; V was cut back by 5 bases and J by 4 bases. Germline V lookup: CDR1 SEHNR, CDR2 FQNEAQ (reference sequence). The CDR3 length is 15 residues. The CDR3 loop is CASSRETGGNEKLFF. The CDR3 DNA reads as TGTGCCAGCAGCCGTGAGACAGGGGGTAATGAAAAACTGTTTTTT.

This clone was counted between two and nine times. The chain couples TRBV10-3 to TRBJ1-5, with D unresolved. V was clipped by 0 bases and J by 4 bases, with 7 bases between them. This CDR3 spans 14 amino acids. Germline V gives CDR1 ENHRY, CDR2 SYGVKD. The CDR3 sequence is CAISESGQNQPQHF. The CDR3 DNA reads as TGTGCCATCAGTGAGTCCGGTCAAAATCAGCCCCAGCATTTT.

V is TRBV10-1 and J is TRBJ1-2; 8 bases line up with TRBD1. The CDR3 consists of 15 residues. Germline V gene data show CDR1 as WNHNN and CDR2 as SYGVQD (reference sequence). The trim removed 7 bases at V and 2 bases at J, leaving 9 bases unmatched. The CDR3 spells CASKGGTGLNYGYTF. CDR3 nucleotide sequence: TGCGCCAGCAAGGGCGGGACAGGATTGAACTATGGCTACACCTTC.

The rearrangement joins TRBV28 to TRBJ2-7, with 7 bases matching TRBD2. The V gene's germline CDR1 is MDHEN and CDR2 SYDVKM. The V and J ends lost 7 bases and 2 bases, in that order; junction bases with no gene match: 8. CDR3 length: 14 residues. CDR3 DNA: TGTGCCAGCACCATAGCGGGTGGGACCTACGAGCAGTACTTC. Its protein is CASTIAGGTYEQYF.

The chain employs TRBV6-5 and TRBJ1-4, with D unclear. Germline values: CDR1 MNHEY, CDR2 SVGAGI. V dropped 9 bases and J dropped 0 bases, with 8 bases sitting between them. The CDR3 runs 13 residues. The CDR3 DNA follows: TGTGCCAGTGCCCTTGCAACTAATGAAAAACTGTTTTTT. The encoded protein is CASALATNEKLFF.

The chain links TRBV5-1 to TRBJ2-7, with D perhaps TRBD1 (5 bases). CDR1 and CDR2 (germline): SGHRS, YFSETQ. V lost 0 bases and J 0 bases, leaving 16 bases between the germline ends. This CDR3 is built from 17 residues. CDR3 in DNA: TGCGCCAGCAGCTTGGGTGGGGCCGGCACAAGCTCCTACGAGCAGTACTTC. Protein: CASSLGGAGTSSYEQYF.

This chain joins TRBV10-3 and TRBJ2-3, with TRBD1 matching 10 bases. V shed 2 bases, J shed 3 bases, and the junction held 8 bases outside the gene matches. There are 17 residues in the CDR3. Germline CDR1 ENHRY, CDR2 SYGVKD. The CDR3 region has the DNA TGTGCCATCAGTGAGCCAAGAGGGGACAGGGGAACAGATACGCAGTATTTT. Its protein is CAISEPRGDRGTDTQYF.

Note on this clone: At the DNA level, this CDR3 is encoded by other sequences in the same sample as well. The J gene is TRBJ1-1, the V gene TRBV30, with no clear D. The CDR3 loop spans 12 amino acids. V lost 5 bases and J lost 1, with 8 bases in between. The germline V gene encodes CDR1 GTSNPN and CDR2 SVGIG (reference sequence). In DNA form, the CDR3 reads TGTGCCTGGGAGGGCGGGAACACTGAAGCTTTCTTT. The encoded protein is CAWEGGNTEAFF. Full variable domain (missing parts from reference TRBV30 and TRBJ1-1): SQTIHQWPATLVQPVGSPLSLECTVEGTSNPNLYWYRQAAGRGLQLLFYSVGIGQISSEVPQNLSASRPQDRQFILSSKKLLLSDSGFYLCAWEGGNTEAFFGQGTRLTVV.

The chain links TRBV7-9 to TRBJ1-6; the D gene is possibly TRBD1 (5 bases). The V end was cut by 1 base, the J end by 5 bases, with 9 bases between. Per the germline V gene, CDR1 is SEHNR and CDR2 is FQNEAQ (reference sequence). The CDR3 has 15 amino acids. The CDR3 sequence is CASSLVGPDNSPLHF. CDR3 in DNA: TGTGCCAGCAGCTTAGTGGGACCGGATAATTCACCCCTCCACTTT.

This clone came up a few times. V usage is TRBV19 and J usage is TRBJ1-2; D not resolved. CDR1 and CDR2 (germline): LNHDA, SQIVND (reference sequence). The CDR3 loop spans 14 amino acids. The V gene lost 2 bases and the J gene lost 7 bases, with 14 bases spanning the gap. The CDR3 DNA is TGTGCCAGTAGTATAAACTCCGGTCCCTTTGGCTACACCTTC. Protein product: CASSINSGPFGYTF.

This chain connects TRBV29-1 to TRBJ2-3; D gene unclear. Germline values: CDR1 SQVTM, CDR2 ANQGSEA. The CDR3 loop spans 13 amino acids. Trimming left V 3 bases short and J 1 base short, with 8 bases between. For the CDR3, the DNA is TGCAGCGTTGAGATTCCTGGCACAGATACGCAGTATTTT. Encoded protein: CSVEIPGTDTQYF.

The chain employs TRBV7-9 and TRBJ1-4, with 7 bases that match TRBD1. V shed 0 bases, J shed 6 bases, and the junction held 4 bases outside the gene matches. This CDR3 has 15 amino acids. The germline gives CDR1 SEHNR, CDR2 FQNEAQ (reference sequence). This CDR3 reads CASSLARDRDEKLFF. CDR3 coding DNA: TGTGCCAGCAGCTTAGCGAGAGACAGGGATGAAAAACTGTTTTTT. Full variable domain (remainder filled in from reference TRBV7-9 and TRBJ1-4): DTGVSQNPRHKITKRGQNVTFRCDPISEHNRLYWYRQTLGQGPEFLTYFQNEAQLEKSRLLSDRFSAERPKGSFSTLEIQRTEQGDSAMYLCASSLARDRDEKLFFGSGTQLSVL.

V usage is TRBV7-9 and J usage is TRBJ2-3, with D maybe TRBD1 (5 bases). V was trimmed by 6 bases and J by 1 base, leaving 26 bases between them. Germline CDR1 SEHNR, CDR2 FQNEAQ (reference sequence). CDR3 length: 19 amino acids. The CDR3 reads CASRSPYQGQGLRTDTQYF. CDR3 bases: TGTGCCAGCAGATCTCCCTACCAGGGTCAGGGATTACGCACAGATACGCAGTATTTT.

The V and J genes are TRBV7-8 and TRBJ2-1; D gene uncertain. The CDR3 runs 15 residues. Trimming removed 3 bases at V and 4 bases at J, with 13 bases between. CDR1 and CDR2 (germline): SGHVS, FQNEAQ. The CDR3 spells CASSFPGSLYNEQFF. The DNA for the CDR3 is TGTGCCAGCAGCTTTCCCGGTTCCTTGTACAATGAGCAGTTCTTC. The full variable domain, its missing parts supplied by reference TRBV7-8 and TRBJ2-1, is GAGVSQSPRYKVAKRGQDVALRCDPISGHVSLFWYQQALGQGPEFLTYFQNEAQLDKSGLPSDRFFAERPEGSVSTLKIQRTQQEDSAVYLCASSFPGSLYNEQFFGPGTRLTVL.

This chain uses TRBV5-4 with TRBJ2-7, with 11 bases matching TRBD1. CDR1 and CDR2 from the germline V gene are SGHNT and YYREEE (reference sequence). The junction had 3 bases not matched to a gene; V was cut back by 2 bases and J by 5 bases. The CDR3 runs to 14 residues. The CDR3 region is CASSFRDRGNEQYF. The CDR3 DNA follows: TGTGCCAGCAGCTTCCGGGACAGGGGGAACGAGCAGTACTTC.